This T cell receptor beta chain emerged from a study of shared clonotypes between healthy human individuals. CDR1 ENHRY and CDR2 SYGVKD come from the germline V gene. This CDR3 comprises 16 residues. Trimming took 3 bases from V and 8 from J, leaving 20 bases between them. Repertoires were generated with immunoSEQ multiplex PCR, while TCRdb's copy carries only in-frame clones and drops some. The repertoire includes about 380,000 clones, roughly 96% of them detected once, and around 0.29% sits in the top ten. V usage is TRBV10-3 and J usage is TRBJ1-3; D gene uncertain. Sequencing was done on a sample of memory CD8+ T cells sorted from blood. Sample subset: CD45RO+ cells pooled with CCR7-negative TemRA cells. The receptor comes from a man aged 25 to 40 in good health. CDR3 bases: TGTGCCATCAGTGAAGGACTCTCGAAATGGGGTGACACCATATATTTT. As protein: CAISEGLSKWGDTIYF.